These 27 T cell receptor beta chains originate from one sample sequenced in a study of blood T cell repertoires in COVID-19. Libraries were prepared by immunoSEQ multiplex PCR; TCRdb keeps only in-frame clonotypes and omits some of them. The data show 300,000 to 400,000 clones, about 91% seen once. Material: peripheral blood. These receptors all come from a woman under 40 with COVID-19, enrolled during active disease.

This sequence joins TRBV6-1 and TRBJ1-2; 9 bases line up with TRBD1. V shed 1 base, J shed 4 bases, and the junction held 1 base outside the gene matches. Germline V lookup: CDR1 MNHNS, CDR2 SASEGT. CDR3 length: 14 amino acids. The CDR3 nucleotides read TGTGCCAGCAGTGAAGGACAGGGGGGCTATGGCTACACCTTC. Residues: CASSEGQGGYGYTF.

The chain joins TRBV2 to TRBJ1-2, with D unclear. CDR1 is SNHLY, CDR2 FYNNEI, per germline. V lost 4 bases and J 6 bases, leaving 9 bases between the germline ends. The CDR3 is 12 amino acids. CDR3 region: CASSAGVDGYTF. CDR3 bases: TGTGCCAGCAGTGCCGGGGTAGATGGCTACACCTTC.

This chain joins TRBV7-2 and TRBJ1-2; D gene unclear. The CDR3 contains 19 residues. The germline V gene has CDR1 SGHTA and CDR2 FQGNSA. Trimming removed 2 bases at V and 1 base at J, with 23 bases between. The CDR3 DNA follows: TGTGCCAGCAGCTTATCTACAAGCCTCGGCAGGCCCCTTAACTATGGCTACACCTTC. Amino acid sequence: CASSLSTSLGRPLNYGYTF. Variable domain in full (rest from reference TRBV7-2 and TRBJ1-2): GAGVSQSPSNKVTEKGKDVELRCDPISGHTALYWYRQSLGQGLEFLIYFQGNSAPDKSGLPSDRFSAERTGGSVSTLTIQRTQQEDSAVYLCASSLSTSLGRPLNYGYTFGSGTRLTVV.

This clone appeared a single time. The rearrangement uses TRBV7-9 and TRBJ1-4; D is uncertain. The CDR3 has 13 residues. Trimming pared 2 bases from V and 10 bases from J, leaving 11 bases between. Germline V gives CDR1 SEHNR, CDR2 FQNEAQ (reference sequence). The CDR3 nucleotides are TGTGCCAGCAGCTTAATCCAGGAATCAAAACTGTTTTTT. It translates to CASSLIQESKLFF.

The chain uses TRBV24-1 and TRBJ2-3, with 13 positions matching TRBD2. J was trimmed by 1 base and V by 5 bases; bases with no gene match: 11. CDR1 and CDR2 from the germline V gene are KGHDR and SFDVKD. The CDR3 covers 19 residues. CDR3 nucleotide sequence: TGTGCCACCAGTGTACCGGGACTAGCGGGGCCAAAGGGCACAGATACGCAGTATTTT. Translated, it gives CATSVPGLAGPKGTDTQYF.

V and J are TRBV15 and TRBJ2-7, with 7 bases lining up with TRBD1. The V gene end was trimmed by 0 bases and the J gene end by 9 bases; junction bases not matched to a gene: 17. Germline loops: CDR1 LNHNV, CDR2 YYDKDF (reference sequence). The CDR3 has 17 amino acids. The CDR3 sequence: CATSRDPPPQGLNWQYF. The CDR3 nucleotides are TGTGCCACCAGCAGAGATCCCCCCCCACAGGGGCTAAACTGGCAGTACTTC.

This clone was seen only once. The rearrangement joins TRBV5-6 to TRBJ2-1, with 8 bases identical to TRBD1. CDR3 length equals 17 residues. The germline CDR1 and CDR2 sequences are SGHDT and YYEEEE. Trimming at V came to 3 bases and at J to 2 bases, leaving 10 bases not matched to a gene. CDR3 in amino acids: CASSSLGGTGTYNEQFF. The CDR3 DNA sequence: TGTGCCAGCAGCTCGCTGGGCGGGACAGGTACCTACAATGAGCAGTTCTTC.

This chain connects TRBV12-3 or TRBV12-4 to TRBJ1-1; D gene ambiguous. This CDR3 is built from 13 residues. V was clipped by 8 bases and J by 1 base, with 11 bases between them. In DNA, the CDR3 is TGTGCCAGCCGCAATCAGGAGAACACTGAAGCTTTCTTT. The encoded protein is CASRNQENTEAFF.

The genes are TRBV3-1 (or the pseudogene TRBV3-2) and TRBJ2-1, with 9 bases aligning to TRBD2. V shed 1 base, J shed 7 bases, and the junction held 8 bases outside the gene matches. Germline CDR1 is LGHDT and CDR2 is YNNKEL (reference sequence). The CDR3 loop spans 16 amino acids. Written as DNA, the CDR3 is TGTGCCAGCAGCCAAGGTAGCGGGGGAGTACGGAATGAGCAGTTCTTC. Amino acid sequence: CASSQGSGGVRNEQFF.

The chain has TRBV30 and TRBJ2-2, with D possibly being TRBD1 (6 bases). The CDR3 has 13 amino acids. Germline-derived CDR1 and CDR2 are GTSNPN and SVGIG (reference sequence). With 6 bases removed from V and 6 bases from J, the gap between germline ends came to 14 bases. CDR3: CACMTGGAGELFF. In DNA, the CDR3 is TGTGCCTGCATGACAGGAGGTGCCGGGGAGCTGTTTTTT.

The table lists this clone with a few counts. V gene TRBV7-2 combines with J gene TRBJ1-2, with TRBD1 matching over 8 bases. The germline V gene has CDR1 SGHTA and CDR2 FQGNSA. The CDR3 is made up of 13 amino acids. J was trimmed by 6 bases and V by 4 bases; bases with no gene match: 4. CDR3 amino acids: CASSWGQDDGYTF. In DNA, the CDR3 is TGTGCCAGCAGCTGGGGACAGGATGATGGCTACACCTTC.

The CDR3 region has the DNA TGTGCCAGTCAACAGGGATATCAGCCCCAGCATTTT. This codes for CASQQGYQPQHF. The rearrangement links TRBV19 to TRBJ1-5; tentatively, D is TRBD1 (6 bases). Trimming shortened V by 8 bases and J by 5 bases, and 10 bases separated the two germline ends. CDR3 length: 12 residues. Per the germline V gene, CDR1 is LNHDA and CDR2 is SQIVND (reference sequence). Full variable domain (rest looked up from reference TRBV19 and TRBJ1-5): DGGITQSPKYLFRKEGQNVTLSCEQNLNHDAMYWYRQDPGQGLRLIYYSQIVNDFQKGDIAEGYSVSREKKESFPLTVTSAQKNPTAFYLCASQQGYQPQHFGDGTRLSIL.

The chain employs TRBV6-1 and TRBJ2-3; TRBD2 aligns across 12 bases. Germline trimming cut 4 bases from V and 0 bases from J; bases unmatched to any gene: 5. In germline, CDR1 is MNHNS, CDR2 SASEGT. CDR3 length: 17 residues. The CDR3 spells CASSGSSGGASTDTQYF. In DNA, the CDR3 is TGTGCCAGCAGTGGCTCTAGCGGGGGGGCTAGCACAGATACGCAGTATTTT.

The chain combines TRBV30 with TRBJ1-3; D is unclear. CDR1 and CDR2 from the germline V gene are GTSNPN and SVGIG (reference sequence). The CDR3 runs 12 residues. V lost 5 bases, J lost 4 bases, and 9 bases lay in between. The chain's CDR3 is CAWSTRGNTIYF. The CDR3 DNA reads TGTGCCTGGTCTACCCGAGGAAACACCATATATTTT.

The V and J genes are TRBV29-1 and TRBJ2-5, with D tentatively TRBD1 (6 bases). The CDR3 length is 15 residues. V was clipped by 6 bases and J by 1 base, with 18 bases between them. Germline loops: CDR1 SQVTM, CDR2 ANQGSEA. CDR3 bases: TGCAGCGTCAAATGGTCCAGGGGTGTCCAAGAGACCCAGTACTTC. This sequence encodes CSVKWSRGVQETQYF.

This chain uses TRBV29-1 with TRBJ1-4; maybe TRBD1 (6 bases). The CDR3 loop spans 12 amino acids. Germline-derived CDR1 and CDR2 are SQVTM and ANQGSEA. V lost 6 bases, J lost 8 bases, and 13 bases lay in between. CDR3 sequence: CSVETGPEKLFF. As DNA, the CDR3 is TGCAGCGTAGAAACAGGGCCCGAAAAACTGTTTTTT.

The J gene is TRBJ2-3, the V gene TRBV15, with 8 positions matching TRBD1. The CDR3 is 15 residues long. V lost 9 bases, J lost 3 bases, and 11 bases stayed unmatched. Germline V CDR1 and CDR2: LNHNV, YYDKDF (reference sequence). The CDR3 region is CATRLTGGFTDTQYF. The CDR3 DNA reads as TGTGCCACGCGACTTACAGGGGGATTTACAGATACGCAGTATTTT.

The genes are TRBV29-1 and TRBJ1-2; D ambiguous. The CDR3 sequence is 15 residues long. The germline CDR1 and CDR2 sequences are SQVTM and ANQGSEA. Trimming removed 6 bases from V and 6 bases from J, with 23 bases in between. CDR3: CSVVIRYGGTDGYTF. The DNA of the CDR3 is TGCAGCGTCGTTATTAGATATGGCGGAACGGATGGCTACACCTTC.

This clone was counted once. Here the CDR3 reads CASSLATDPVWGNQPQHF. The CDR3 region has the DNA TGCGCCAGCAGCTTGGCCACAGATCCAGTGTGGGGCAATCAGCCCCAGCATTTT. V and J are TRBV5-1 and TRBJ1-5, with no clear D. V dropped 0 bases and J dropped 2 bases, with 18 bases sitting between them. This CDR3 is built from 18 residues. Germline assignment: CDR1 SGHRS and CDR2 YFSETQ. The complete variable domain, with remaining parts taken from reference TRBV5-1 and TRBJ1-5, reads KAGVTQTPRYLIKTRGQQVTLSCSPISGHRSVSWYQQTPGQGLQFLFEYFSETQRNKGNFPGRFSGRQFSNSRSEMNVSTLELGDSALYLCASSLATDPVWGNQPQHFGDGTRLSIL.

The chain has TRBV6-1 and TRBJ1-2; D not resolved. Trimming took 0 bases from V and 7 from J, leaving 15 bases between them. Germline CDR1 is MNHNS and CDR2 is SASEGT. The CDR3 consists of 15 residues. CDR3 sequence reads: CASSEAVDSVVGYTF. CDR3 nucleotides: TGTGCCAGCAGTGAAGCTGTGGACTCGGTGGTTGGCTACACCTTC.

The chain has TRBV28 and TRBJ1-2; D is undetermined. V lost 6 bases and J lost 3, with 11 bases in between. Germline lookup yields CDR1 MDHEN and CDR2 SYDVKM. This CDR3 is built from 13 residues. The CDR3 loop reads CASRILTDYGYTF. CDR3 DNA: TGTGCCAGCAGGATATTAACTGACTATGGCTACACCTTC.

V and J are TRBV11-3 and TRBJ1-1; no reliable D call. V was trimmed by 3 bases and J by 4 bases, leaving 18 bases between them. The CDR3 length is 16 residues. In germline, CDR1 is SGHNT, CDR2 YENEEA. CDR3 sequence reads: CASSFRKTEVGTEAFF. The CDR3 nucleotides read TGTGCCAGCAGCTTCCGGAAGACGGAGGTCGGCACTGAAGCTTTCTTT.

The rearrangement uses TRBV11-3 and TRBJ1-5; D unclear. The CDR3 extends over 12 amino acids. From germline, CDR1 is SGHNT and CDR2 YENEEA. V lost 0 bases, J lost 16 bases, and 13 bases lay in between. DNA for the CDR3: TGTGCCAGCAGCTTAGAAACTACCCGACTACATTTT. This gives the protein CASSLETTRLHF.

This clone is a singleton in its sample. The chain couples TRBV3-1 (or the pseudogene TRBV3-2) to TRBJ2-5; 9 bases fit TRBD2. This CDR3 spans 17 amino acids. V shed 0 bases, J shed 5 bases, and the junction held 10 bases outside the gene matches. The germline gives CDR1 LGHDT, CDR2 YNNKEL (reference sequence). The CDR3 sequence: CASSQDLGGGADETQYF. As DNA, the CDR3 is TGTGCCAGCAGCCAAGATTTGGGCGGGGGGGCCGATGAGACCCAGTACTTC.

The chain carries TRBV19 and TRBJ2-7, with 8 bases that match TRBD1. With V trimmed by 5 bases and J by 1 base, 10 bases remained unmatched. Germline V gives CDR1 LNHDA, CDR2 SQIVND (reference sequence). CDR3 length: 16 residues. CDR3 sequence reads: CASSHTGQVSSYEQYF. The CDR3 nucleotides are TGTGCCAGTAGTCACACGGGACAGGTTTCTTCCTACGAGCAGTACTTC.

The V call is TRBV4-2, the J call TRBJ2-7, with 11 positions matching TRBD2. With V trimmed by 3 bases and J by 3 bases, 7 bases remained unmatched. The CDR3 runs to 16 residues. Germline V gives CDR1 LGHNA, CDR2 YNFKEQ. CDR3: CASSQALAGVLYEQYV. CDR3 sequence (DNA): TGTGCCAGCAGCCAGGCACTAGCGGGGGTTCTCTACGAGCAGTACGTC.

V usage is TRBV5-1 and J usage is TRBJ1-2, with D hard to call. The CDR3 consists of 12 residues. CDR1 SGHRS and CDR2 YFSETQ come from the germline V gene. Trimming took 3 bases from V and 4 from J, leaving 7 bases between them. The CDR3 DNA reads TGCGCCAGCAGCTCCCCCGGCTATGGCTACACCTTC. Amino acid sequence: CASSSPGYGYTF. Looking up the rest from reference TRBV5-1 and TRBJ1-2 gives the full variable domain: KAGVTQTPRYLIKTRGQQVTLSCSPISGHRSVSWYQQTPGQGLQFLFEYFSETQRNKGNFPGRFSGRQFSNSRSEMNVSTLELGDSALYLCASSSPGYGYTFGSGTRLTVV.